These 14 T cell receptor beta chains came from one sample sequenced in a study of post-analysis software for immune sequencing data. Study-level results: In patients, TRBV5-6, TRBV5-1 and TRBV20-1 belonged to roughly five TRBV segments found more frequently than in controls.

Which antigens these TCRs recognize remains unknown. cDNA libraries of TCR beta carried unique molecular identifiers. In TCRdb, the PCR reads were re-called with MiXCR into one record per CDR3 protein. Altogether hundreds of thousands of distinct CDR3 sequences are present, about 32% being singletons, with the ten largest covering around 0.56%. The sample comprised blood. The receptors were gathered from a girl between 10 and 17 years old with multiple sclerosis.

This clonotype came up once. V gene TRBV29-1 combines with J gene TRBJ2-3; D is perhaps TRBD2 (6 bases). CDR1 and CDR2 from the germline V gene are SQVTM and ANQGSEA. The germline V and J ends were trimmed by 7 bases and 6 bases, with 17 bases remaining between them. There are 13 residues in the CDR3. CDR3 DNA: TGCAGCGCTGGGGCGGGGTGGGGCGATACGCAGTATTTT. Residues: CSAGAGWGDTQYF.

The V call is TRBV28, the J call TRBJ2-7; a possible D gene is TRBD1 (7 bases). The germline CDR1 and CDR2 sequences are MDHEN and SYDVKM. The CDR3 contains 13 residues. V shed 11 bases and J shed 2 bases, with 16 bases lying between them. The CDR3 coding sequence is TGTGCCTCCGGAGGGGGCCCTACCTACGAGCAGTACTTC. Translated: CASGGGPTYEQYF.

As for this clonotype: An end of the junction differs from the germline gene, which may be a read error. V usage is TRBV2 and J usage is TRBJ2-3, with D perhaps assigned TRBD1 or TRBD2 (5 bases each). This CDR3 is 16 amino acids long. CDR1 is SNHLY and CDR2 is FYNNEI in the germline V gene. CDR3 region: CASPLASRRRGDMQYF. CDR3 DNA sequence: TGTGCCAGCCCTCTCGCCAGCCGCCGGAGAGGGGATATGCAGTATTTT.

This clonotype was observed a few times. The chain combines TRBV10-3 with TRBJ2-7; 9 nucleotides line up with TRBD2. Gene TRBJ2-5 matches the end of the DNA better, so the J call may be wrong. Germline CDR1 ENHRY, CDR2 SYGVKD. This CDR3 has 18 residues. The CDR3 DNA follows: TGTGCCATCAGTGCTGGTAGCGGGAGTTTTGACCCCAGGGAGACCCAGTACTTC. Translated: CAISAGSGSFDPRETQYF.

This clonotype was detected ten times or more. V is TRBV4-3 and J is TRBJ2-7; TRBD2 is a possible D gene (5 bases). In germline, CDR1 is LGHNA, CDR2 YSLEER. V was clipped by 1 base and J by 0 bases, with 10 bases between them. The CDR3 consists of 15 residues. The CDR3 DNA follows: TGCGCCAGCAGCCAAGGGGCGGCGGGCTCCTACGAGCAGTACTTC. Its translation: CASSQGAAGSYEQYF.

CDR3 nucleotide sequence: TGTGCCAGCACCCTTCCCTTAGGACTAGCGGGGAGTGGTTGGGAGACCCAGTACTTC. Its protein is CASTLPLGLAGSGWETQYF. The rearrangement links TRBV7-2 to TRBJ2-7; TRBD2 matches at 12 bases. The last part of the DNA fits TRBJ2-5 better; the J call may be wrong. CDR1 is SGHTA, CDR2 FQGNSA, per germline. CDR3 length equals 19 residues.

This clonotype appeared many times. The chain links TRBV20-1 to TRBJ2-5; possible D gene TRBD2, 6 bases. The CDR3 length is 13 residues. The germline CDR1 and CDR2 sequences are DFQATT and SNEGSKA (reference sequence). The germline V and J ends were trimmed by 3 bases and 2 bases, with 10 bases remaining between them. CDR3 DNA: TGCAGTGCTAGCGGGAGCAATCAAGAGACCCAGTACTTC. Translated, it gives CSASGSNQETQYF.

There are a few counts of this clonotype. The chain links TRBV15 to TRBJ2-5; D not certain. Germline V gene sequence: CDR1 LNHNV, CDR2 YYDKDF (reference sequence). V lost 2 bases to trimming and J lost 1 base, with 11 bases between them. The CDR3 extends over 15 amino acids. CDR3 DNA sequence: TGTGCCACCAGCAGACTTGGACGGATCCAAGAGACCCAGTACTTC. Protein: CATSRLGRIQETQYF.

V and J are TRBV29-1 and TRBJ2-7, with 7 nucleotides matching TRBD2. The CDR3 spans 11 residues. CDR1 and CDR2 from the germline V gene are SQVTM and ANQGSEA. Trimming cost V 7 bases and J 4 bases; bases outside gene matches: 4. CDR3 in DNA: TGCAGCGGGGGAGGGCGATACGAGCAGTACTTC. Amino acid sequence: CSGGGRYEQYF.

This clonotype was seen ten or more times. The chain carries TRBV7-8 and TRBJ2-3, with 11 nucleotides matching TRBD2. Unmatched junction bases numbered 5, after V lost 1 base and J lost 2 bases. Germline values: CDR1 SGHVS, CDR2 FQNEAQ. The CDR3 has 17 amino acids. The CDR3 DNA reads TGTGCCAGCAGCTTAGACCTAGCGGGAGGATACACAGATACGCAGTATTTT. Residues: CASSLDLAGGYTDTQYF.

This clonotype was counted between two and nine times. This chain joins TRBV7-8 and TRBJ2-7; 10 bases line up with TRBD2. Per germline, CDR1 SGHVS and CDR2 FQNEAQ. CDR3 length: 15 residues. With V trimmed by 5 bases and J by 1 base, 5 bases remained unmatched. The CDR3 coding sequence is TGTGCCAGCAGCGCCCTAGCGGGAGTTTCCTACGAGCAGTACTTC. Protein product: CASSALAGVSYEQYF.

This clonotype showed up just a few times. The gene calls are TRBV5-5 and TRBJ2-6; D unresolved. Germline values: CDR1 SGHKS, CDR2 YYEKEE (reference sequence). This CDR3 has 15 residues. Trimming removed 4 bases at V and 4 bases at J, with 12 bases between. Here the CDR3 reads CASSPNSAGANVLTF. For the CDR3, the DNA is TGTGCCAGCAGCCCCAACAGTGCCGGGGCCAACGTCCTGACTTTC. The variable domain in full, with the rest retrieved from reference TRBV5-5 and TRBJ2-6, is DAGVTQSPTHLIKTRGQQVTLRCSPISGHKSVSWYQQVLGQGPQFIFQYYEKEERGRGNFPDRFSARQFPNYSSELNVNALLLGDSALYLCASSPNSAGANVLTFGAGSRLTVL.

This clonotype was seen a handful of times. The CDR3 protein is CASSLNSRGRADTQYF. CDR3 sequence (DNA): TGTGCCAGCAGTCTGAATTCAAGGGGCCGGGCAGATACGCAGTATTTT. The chain combines TRBV6-5 with TRBJ2-3, with D possibly TRBD1 on 5 matching bases. The CDR3 extends over 16 amino acids. V was cut by 5 bases and J by 4 bases, with 19 bases left in between. Per the germline V gene, CDR1 is MNHEY and CDR2 is SVGAGI.

This clonotype came up a few times. This chain links TRBV6-8 with TRBJ2-1; 8 nucleotides align to TRBD2. V dropped 5 bases and J dropped 5; count of bases not matched to a gene: 17. Germline values: CDR1 MNHGY, CDR2 SAAAGT. The CDR3 is made up of 18 amino acids. The CDR3 nucleotides are TGTGCCAGCAGTAATTCCCGCCGAGCGGGGGCAAACCACAATGAGCAGTTCTTC. This sequence encodes CASSNSRRAGANHNEQFF.